The sequence of this T cell receptor (beta chain) was determined in a study of vaccination and CD4 T cells after COVID-19. For the study at large: Each participant was administered two doses of a vaccine, which was either BNT162b2 or mRNA-1273. Researchers treated control cultures with a CEFX pool, an HIV-1 Nef pool, or no peptide.

Regarding this clonotype: Its antigen remains unknown.

Germline V gene sequence: CDR1 MNHEY, CDR2 SVGAGI. This CDR3 has 17 amino acids. V gave up 1 base and J gave up 0 bases; unmatched junction bases: 6. An Oncomine TCR Beta short-read assay was used to sequence the DNA from cultured CD4+ T cells. Once CD4+ T cells had been cultured, genomic DNA was extracted from them. TCRdb ran MiXCR on the PCR reads and lists one entry per CDR3 protein. The sample includes approximately 9,000 distinct CDR3 sequences, roughly a third of them seen just once. Study results and limitations: Relatively few convalescent patients and no early post-infection timepoints were analyzed. Spike mono-reactive clones accounted for 304 of the 307 vaccine-specific clones found in convalescent patients.

As for treatment: approximately 9-day PBMC culture with coronavirus spike peptide pools or control peptides (ViraFEST assay). According to the study, CD4+ T cells from the unexposed donor were gathered ahead of the COVID-19 pandemic (2011-2018). The chain uses TRBV6-5 and TRBJ2-5; the match to TRBD1 covers 9 bases. Sequenced material: CD4+ T cells from blood, cultured in vitro. This TCR was recovered from a human donor in good health. DNA for the CDR3: TGTGCCAGCAGTTACTACTTGACAGGGGGGTACCAAGAGACCCAGTACTTC. Protein: CASSYYLTGGYQETQYF.